This T cell receptor beta chain was sequenced during a study of cytomegalovirus exposure and HLA in healthy donors. The CDR3 length is 13 residues. Trimming shortened V by 4 bases and J by 9 bases, and 14 bases separated the two germline ends. Per the germline V gene, CDR1 is SEHNR and CDR2 is FQNEAQ (reference sequence). The repertoire was sequenced with immunoSEQ multiplex PCR; TCRdb's copy has only in-frame clones and lacks some. The data contain roughly 150,000 clones, 70% to 85% of them seen just once; the ten biggest clones take up just under 30%. Material: PBMCs. This chain connects TRBV7-9 to TRBJ2-3; D might be TRBD2 (6 bases). This sequence was found in a man in his thirties or forties in good health and CMV-seropositive. The CDR3: CASSWWEDGTQYF. The CDR3 DNA sequence: TGTGCCAGCAGCTGGTGGGAGGACGGAACGCAGTATTTT.